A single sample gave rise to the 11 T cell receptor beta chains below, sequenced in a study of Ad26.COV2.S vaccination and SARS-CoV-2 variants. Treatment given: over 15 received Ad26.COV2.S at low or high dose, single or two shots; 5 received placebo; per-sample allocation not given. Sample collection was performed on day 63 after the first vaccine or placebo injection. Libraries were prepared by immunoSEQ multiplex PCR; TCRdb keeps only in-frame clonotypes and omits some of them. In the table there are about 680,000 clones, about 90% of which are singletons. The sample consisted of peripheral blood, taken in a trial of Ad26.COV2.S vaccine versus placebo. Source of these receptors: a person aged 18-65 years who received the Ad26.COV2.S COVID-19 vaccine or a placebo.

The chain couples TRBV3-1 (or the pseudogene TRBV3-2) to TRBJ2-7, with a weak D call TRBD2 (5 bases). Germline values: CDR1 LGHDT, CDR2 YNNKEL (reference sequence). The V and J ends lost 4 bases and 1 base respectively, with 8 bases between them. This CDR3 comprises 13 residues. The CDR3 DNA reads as TGTGCCAGCAGCCCGGGGATGTCCTACGAGCAGTACTTC. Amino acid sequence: CASSPGMSYEQYF.

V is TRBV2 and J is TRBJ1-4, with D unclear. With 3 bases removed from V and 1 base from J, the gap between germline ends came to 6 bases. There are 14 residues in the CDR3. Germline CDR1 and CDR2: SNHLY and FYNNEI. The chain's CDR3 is CASSDVGTNEKLFF. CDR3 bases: TGTGCCAGCAGTGATGTCGGAACTAATGAAAAACTGTTTTTT.

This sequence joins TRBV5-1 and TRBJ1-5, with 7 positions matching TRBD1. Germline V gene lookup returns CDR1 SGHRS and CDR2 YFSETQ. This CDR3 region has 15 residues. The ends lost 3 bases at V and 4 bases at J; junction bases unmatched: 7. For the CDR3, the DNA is TGCGCCAGCAGCTATTCGGGACAGCTGAATCAGCCCCAGCATTTT. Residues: CASSYSGQLNQPQHF.

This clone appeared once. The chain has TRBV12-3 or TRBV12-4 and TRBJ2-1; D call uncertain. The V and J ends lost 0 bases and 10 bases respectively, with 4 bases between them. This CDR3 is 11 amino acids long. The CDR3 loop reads CASSLASEQFF. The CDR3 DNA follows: TGTGCCAGCAGTTTAGCTAGCGAGCAGTTCTTC.

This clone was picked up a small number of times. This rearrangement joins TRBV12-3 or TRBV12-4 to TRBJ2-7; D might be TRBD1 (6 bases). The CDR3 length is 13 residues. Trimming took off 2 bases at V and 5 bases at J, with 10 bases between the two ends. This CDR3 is CASSLSRGHEQYF. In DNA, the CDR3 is TGTGCCAGCAGTTTATCCAGGGGCCACGAGCAGTACTTC.

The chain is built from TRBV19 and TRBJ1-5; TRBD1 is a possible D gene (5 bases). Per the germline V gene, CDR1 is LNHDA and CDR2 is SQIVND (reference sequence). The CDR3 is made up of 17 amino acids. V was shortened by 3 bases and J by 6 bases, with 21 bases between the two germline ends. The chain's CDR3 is CASSIPQGWGDFQPQHF. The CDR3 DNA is TGTGCCAGTAGTATCCCGCAGGGATGGGGAGATTTTCAGCCCCAGCATTTT.

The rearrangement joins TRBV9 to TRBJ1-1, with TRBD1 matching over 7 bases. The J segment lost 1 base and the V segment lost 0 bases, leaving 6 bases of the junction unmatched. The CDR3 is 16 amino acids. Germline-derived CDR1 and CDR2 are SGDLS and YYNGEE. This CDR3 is CASSVGVAGGNTEAFF. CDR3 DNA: TGTGCCAGCAGCGTAGGGGTAGCAGGGGGGAACACTGAAGCTTTCTTT.

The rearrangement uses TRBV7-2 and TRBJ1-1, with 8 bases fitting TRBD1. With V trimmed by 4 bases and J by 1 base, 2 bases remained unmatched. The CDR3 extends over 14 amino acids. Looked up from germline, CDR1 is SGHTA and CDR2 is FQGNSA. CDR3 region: CASSSQGANTEAFF. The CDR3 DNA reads TGTGCCAGCAGCTCCCAGGGGGCGAACACTGAAGCTTTCTTT.

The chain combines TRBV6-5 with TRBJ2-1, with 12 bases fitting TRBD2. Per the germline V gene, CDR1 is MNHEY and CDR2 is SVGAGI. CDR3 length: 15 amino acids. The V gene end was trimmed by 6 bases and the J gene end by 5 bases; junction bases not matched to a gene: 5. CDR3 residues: CASRQLAGGNNEQFF. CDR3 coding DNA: TGTGCCAGCAGACAACTAGCGGGAGGCAACAATGAGCAGTTCTTC.

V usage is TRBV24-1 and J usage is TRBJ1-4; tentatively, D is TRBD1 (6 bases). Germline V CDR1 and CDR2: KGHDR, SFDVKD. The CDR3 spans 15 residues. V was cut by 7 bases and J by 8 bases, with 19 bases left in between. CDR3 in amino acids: CATSPGDTQGEKLFF. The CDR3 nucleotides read TGTGCCACCAGCCCGGGGGACACCCAGGGGGAAAAACTGTTTTTT.

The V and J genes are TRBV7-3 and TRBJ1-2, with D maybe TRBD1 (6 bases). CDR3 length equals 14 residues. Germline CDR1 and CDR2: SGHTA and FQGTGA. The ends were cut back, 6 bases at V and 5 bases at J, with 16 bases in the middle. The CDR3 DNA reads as TGTGCCAGCAGGTCGCCCGGGACACATTATGGCTACACCTTC. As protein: CASRSPGTHYGYTF.